Listed below are T cell receptor beta chains from one sample, sequenced in a study of PD-1 blockade in classical Hodgkin lymphoma. This table comes from immunoSEQ multiplex PCR, and its TCRdb copy is limited to in-frame clones, with some not included. The table shows roughly 41,000 clones, with 55% to 70% occurring only once. This specimen was peripheral blood mononuclear cells (PBMCs), taken before the fourth cycle of nivolumab. These TCRs come from a human donor with classical Hodgkin lymphoma. CDR3s include the opening cysteine and the closing phenylalanine or tryptophan. The D gene is left open where the match is weak. Size is omitted from some rows. Given values are once, few, many or a class for expanded clones.

D,length,size,V,J,CDR3,DNA
-,13,-,TRBV28,TRBJ2-7,CASSSTRSYEQYF,TGTGCCAGCAGTTCCACCCGCTCCTACGAGCAGTACTTC
TRBD1,21,-,TRBV27,TRBJ1-6,CASSSVATGVTLSSYNSPLHF,TGTGCCAGCAGTTCGGTCGCTACAGGGGTCACCCTTAGCTCCTATAATTCACCCCTCCACTTT
-,16,few,TRBV28,TRBJ1-4,CASSFGGTTMWSKLFF,TGTGCCAGCAGTTTCGGGGGAACTACTATGTGGTCAAAACTGTTTTTT
-,15,-,TRBV6-5,TRBJ2-1,CASQLAIALYNEQFF,TGTGCCAGCCAACTAGCTATAGCGCTCTACAATGAGCAGTTCTTC
-,16,-,TRBV5-1,TRBJ2-1,CASSITDSYSYNEQFF,TGCGCCAGCAGCATAACCGACAGCTACTCCTACAATGAGCAGTTCTTC
TRBD2,15,-,TRBV19,TRBJ2-7,CASSTLAGGTYEQYF,TGTGCCAGTAGTACCCTAGCGGGGGGGACCTACGAGCAGTACTTC
-,12,few,TRBV27,TRBJ2-3,CASAPPGDTQYF,TGTGCCAGCGCACCCCCCGGAGATACGCAGTATTTT
-,13,-,TRBV2,TRBJ1-4,CASEASPMEKLFF,TGTGCCAGCGAGGCCAGCCCAATGGAAAAACTGTTTTTT
TRBD2,15,-,TRBV7-6,TRBJ2-2,CASSFLAGVDGELFF,TGTGCCAGCAGCTTCCTAGCGGGGGTTGACGGGGAGCTGTTTTTT
-,14,-,TRBV27,TRBJ2-1,CASRFAGGNNEQFF,TGTGCCAGCAGGTTCGCCGGGGGAAACAATGAGCAGTTCTTC
-,14,-,TRBV11-3,TRBJ1-2,CASSPGTFVRGYTF,TGTGCCAGCAGCCCCGGGACTTTCGTCAGGGGCTACACCTTC
-,14,-,TRBV4-1,TRBJ1-1,CASSQGDKNTEAFF,TGCGCCAGCAGCCAGGGGGACAAGAACACTGAAGCTTTCTTT
-,16,few,TRBV10-3,TRBJ2-3,CAISETSPGARHTQYF,TGTGCCATCAGTGAGACTAGCCCAGGAGCCCGTCATACGCAGTATTTT
TRBD1,15,-,TRBV11-2,TRBJ2-5,CASSLVGGFQETQYF,TGTGCCAGCAGCTTAGTAGGGGGCTTCCAAGAGACCCAGTACTTC
-,13,-,TRBV7-3,TRBJ2-5,CASSANRGETQYF,TGTGCCAGCAGCGCCAATAGGGGGGAGACCCAGTACTTC
TRBD1,13,-,TRBV2,TRBJ2-7,CASSEGDSLEQYF,TGTGCCAGCAGTGAGGGGGACAGTTTAGAGCAGTACTTC
TRBD1,16,-,TRBV30,TRBJ2-1,CAWSLDRASSYNEQFF,TGTGCCTGGAGTTTAGACAGGGCCAGCTCCTACAATGAGCAGTTCTTC
TRBD2,15,-,TRBV9,TRBJ2-1,CASSVGTSGTNEQFF,TGTGCCAGCAGCGTAGGGACTAGCGGCACCAATGAGCAGTTCTTC
-,14,-,TRBV6-6,TRBJ1-1,CASSYSQKNTEAFF,TGTGCCAGCAGTTACAGCCAAAAGAACACTGAAGCTTTCTTT
-,13,-,TRBV6-5,TRBJ1-1,CASSYSGATEAFF,TGTGCCAGCAGTTACTCAGGAGCCACTGAAGCTTTCTTT
-,12,few,TRBV5-6,TRBJ2-7,CASSFSTDEQYF,TGTGCCAGCAGCTTTAGCACCGACGAGCAGTACTTC
TRBD1,16,-,TRBV7-2,TRBJ1-2,CASSLGTGGYWDGYTF,TGTGCCAGCAGCTTAGGGACAGGGGGCTATTGGGATGGCTACACCTTC
TRBD2,19,-,TRBV27,TRBJ2-1,CASTTILSSGGPEYNEQFF,TGTGCCAGCACCACAATCCTATCTAGCGGGGGGCCGGAGTACAATGAGCAGTTCTTC
-,14,-,TRBV19,TRBJ2-1,CASSEGNRRNEQFF,TGTGCCAGTAGTGAGGGAAATAGGAGGAATGAGCAGTTCTTC
-,15,-,TRBV19,TRBJ1-1,CAKRASPFLNTEAFF,TGTGCCAAACGGGCCTCCCCCTTTCTGAACACTGAAGCTTTCTTT
-,16,-,TRBV11-1,TRBJ2-1,CASSWGLQQISNEQFF,TGTGCCAGCAGCTGGGGACTTCAGCAGATCTCAAATGAGCAGTTCTTC
-,17,-,TRBV21-1,TRBJ2-5,CATHWTGDFVFRETQYF,TGTGCCACCCACTGGACAGGGGATTTTGTGTTCCGGGAGACCCAGTACTTC
-,14,-,TRBV7-6,TRBJ2-7,CASSLGGDHYEQYF,TGTGCCAGCAGCTTAGGTGGGGACCACTACGAGCAGTACTTC
TRBD2,16,-,TRBV11-1,TRBJ2-7,CASSLELASGGYEQYF,TGTGCCAGCAGCTTAGAGTTGGCTAGCGGGGGCTACGAGCAGTACTTC
-,16,few,TRBV6-1,TRBJ2-1,CASSEVAIGAYNEQFF,TGTGCCAGCAGTGAAGTAGCCATAGGCGCCTACAATGAGCAGTTCTTC
-,15,-,TRBV19,TRBJ1-5,CASSMSREGGQPQHF,TGTGCCAGTAGTATGTCCAGGGAAGGGGGTCAGCCCCAGCATTTT
TRBD2,12,-,TRBV27,TRBJ2-7,CASSFSSGEQYF,TGTGCCAGCAGTTTCTCTAGCGGAGAGCAGTACTTC
-,13,-,TRBV5-1,TRBJ1-1,CASSEDSDTEAFF,TGCGCCAGCAGCGAGGACAGTGACACTGAAGCTTTCTTT
TRBD1,15,-,TRBV6-5,TRBJ1-1,CASSYYDRGNTEAFF,TGTGCCAGCAGTTACTACGACAGGGGGAACACTGAAGCTTTCTTT
-,13,-,TRBV2,TRBJ2-1,CASRADSYNEQFF,TGTGCCAGCAGGGCAGACAGTTACAATGAGCAGTTCTTC
TRBD1,17,once,TRBV7-3,TRBJ1-1,CASSPHSGQGRGTEAFF,TGTGCCAGCAGCCCGCACTCGGGACAGGGGAGGGGTACTGAAGCTTTCTTT
-,12,few,TRBV7-9,TRBJ2-7,CASSLEVNEQYF,TGTGCCAGCAGCTTAGAAGTTAACGAGCAGTACTTC
-,14,-,TRBV19,TRBJ2-1,CASSIHIEYNEQFF,TGTGCCAGTAGTATACACATCGAATACAATGAGCAGTTCTTC
-,16,once,TRBV19,TRBJ1-2,CASSIQGTTIFYGYTF,TGTGCCAGTAGTATTCAGGGAACGACGATTTTCTATGGCTACACCTTC